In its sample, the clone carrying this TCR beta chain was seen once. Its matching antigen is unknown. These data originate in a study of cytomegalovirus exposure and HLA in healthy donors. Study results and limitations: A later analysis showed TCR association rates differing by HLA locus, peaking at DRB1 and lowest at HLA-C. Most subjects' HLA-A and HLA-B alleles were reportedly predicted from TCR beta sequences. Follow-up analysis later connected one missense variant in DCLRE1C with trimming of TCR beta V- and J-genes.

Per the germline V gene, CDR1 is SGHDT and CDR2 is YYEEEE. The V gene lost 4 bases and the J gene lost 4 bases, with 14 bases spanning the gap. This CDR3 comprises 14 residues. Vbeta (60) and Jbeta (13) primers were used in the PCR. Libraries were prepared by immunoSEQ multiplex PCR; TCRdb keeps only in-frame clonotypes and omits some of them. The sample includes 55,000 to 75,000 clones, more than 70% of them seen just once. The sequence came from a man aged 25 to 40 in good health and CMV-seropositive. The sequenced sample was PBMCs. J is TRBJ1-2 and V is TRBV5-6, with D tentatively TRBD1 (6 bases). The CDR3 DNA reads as TGTGCCAGCAGCGGACCACAGGGCGGCTATGGCTACACCTTC. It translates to CASSGPQGGYGYTF.